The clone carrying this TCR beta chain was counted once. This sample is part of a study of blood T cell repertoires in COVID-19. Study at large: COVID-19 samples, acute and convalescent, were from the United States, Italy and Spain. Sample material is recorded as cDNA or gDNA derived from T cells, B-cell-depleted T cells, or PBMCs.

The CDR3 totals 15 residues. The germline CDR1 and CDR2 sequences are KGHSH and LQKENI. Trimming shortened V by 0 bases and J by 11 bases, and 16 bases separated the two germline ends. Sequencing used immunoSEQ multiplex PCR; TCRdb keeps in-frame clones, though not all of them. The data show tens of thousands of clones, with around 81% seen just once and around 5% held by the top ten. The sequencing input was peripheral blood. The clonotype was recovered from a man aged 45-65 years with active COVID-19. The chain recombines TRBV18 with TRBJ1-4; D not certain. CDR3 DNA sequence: TGTGCCAGCTCACCACCATGGGGAGAAAATGTGAAACTGTTTTTT. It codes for CASSPPWGENVKLFF.